The 15 T cell receptor beta chains reported below all come from one sample, sequenced in a study of technical replicates of blood from several donors. Here immunoSEQ multiplex PCR was the method, and the copy in TCRdb shows in-frame clones only, minus some. The table has around 53,000 clones, about 90% seen once. Source material: PBMCs. Every receptor here comes from a human donor in good health. Some clones in this sample may be carry-over from other donors' samples.

The rearrangement uses TRBV12-5 and TRBJ1-3; 8 positions match TRBD1. V lost 5 bases to trimming and J lost 2 bases; unmatched junction nucleotides: 8. CDR3 size: 16 residues. CDR1 LGHNT and CDR2 FRNRAP come from the germline V gene. The CDR3 DNA reads as TGTGCTAGTGGTCGAGGACAGGGCGGACCTGGAAACACCATATATTTT. Its translation: CASGRGQGGPGNTIYF.

The rearrangement joins TRBV29-1 to TRBJ1-2, with TRBD1 as a possible D gene (5 bases). CDR1 SQVTM and CDR2 ANQGSEA come from the germline V gene. Trimming removed 6 bases from V and 12 bases from J, with 20 bases in between. The CDR3 runs 12 residues. CDR3 DNA: TGCAGCGTAGCCACCCCTCCAGGGTCCAACACCTTC. Translation gives CSVATPPGSNTF.

The rearrangement joins TRBV4-1 to TRBJ1-5; maybe TRBD1 (6 bases). The CDR3 has 15 residues. The germline V gene has CDR1 MGHRA and CDR2 YSYEKL. Deletions cut 4 bases from V and 9 bases from J, with 19 bases between. CDR3 sequence reads: CASSRGGGGPGPQHF. Here the CDR3 DNA reads TGCGCCAGCAGCCGCGGTGGGGGGGGCCCAGGGCCCCAGCATTTT.

The rearrangement joins TRBV27 to TRBJ1-5; TRBD1 might be the D (5 bases). This CDR3 is 16 amino acids long. From germline, CDR1 is MNHEY and CDR2 SMNVEV (reference sequence). V was pared by 4 bases and J by 7 bases, with 20 bases between. CDR3 coding DNA: TGTGCCAGCAGTTCAGCCTCTGGGGGGACGGGGCAGCCCCAGCATTTT. Amino acid sequence: CASSSASGGTGQPQHF.

The chain combines TRBV4-3 with TRBJ1-2, with TRBD1 matching over 8 bases. Trimming at V came to 2 bases and at J to 6 bases, leaving 2 bases not matched to a gene. The germline CDR1 and CDR2 sequences are LGHNA and YSLEER. This CDR3 comprises 13 residues. The CDR3 bases are TGCGCCAGCAGCCAACAGACAGGGGATGGCTACACCTTC. Amino acids: CASSQQTGDGYTF.

The chain employs TRBV2 and TRBJ2-1; no definite D call. The CDR3 contains 15 residues. V was trimmed by 1 base and J by 9 bases, leaving 16 bases between them. The germline V gene encodes CDR1 SNHLY and CDR2 FYNNEI. CDR3 DNA sequence: TGTGCCAGCAGTGAAGGCTTACACTTCAACAGTGAGCAGTTCTTC. It yields the protein CASSEGLHFNSEQFF.

The gene calls are TRBV6-5 and TRBJ2-7; 12 bases fit TRBD2. Trimming took 5 bases from V and 5 from J; bases not matched to a gene: 4. CDR1 MNHEY and CDR2 SVGAGI come from the germline V gene. The CDR3 contains 14 residues. Written as DNA, the CDR3 is TGTGCCAGCAGTACACTAGCGGGAGGCGACGAGCAGTACTTC. As protein: CASSTLAGGDEQYF.

V and J are TRBV6-1 and TRBJ1-1; TRBD1 matches at 8 bases. V dropped 5 bases and J dropped 5; count of bases not matched to a gene: 10. Germline CDR1 reads MNHNS; CDR2 reads SASEGT. This CDR3 has 15 residues. This CDR3 is CASSPRTGRGTEAFF. The CDR3 DNA follows: TGTGCCAGCAGTCCACGGACAGGGAGGGGTACTGAAGCTTTCTTT.

The J gene is TRBJ1-1, the V gene TRBV30, with D perhaps matching TRBD1 (6 bases). Trimming stripped 1 base from V and 1 base from J, with 13 bases between. The germline V gene encodes CDR1 GTSNPN and CDR2 SVGIG (reference sequence). This CDR3 comprises 15 residues. CDR3 in DNA: TGTGCCTGGAGTGAGACACAGGGACCGAACACTGAAGCTTTCTTT. Protein product: CAWSETQGPNTEAFF.

This chain connects TRBV27 to TRBJ1-2; 8 bases line up with TRBD1. Germline CDR1 MNHEY, CDR2 SMNVEV (reference sequence). This CDR3 spans 14 amino acids. Trimming at V came to 3 bases and at J to 4 bases, leaving 4 bases not matched to a gene. The CDR3: CASSLTGVTYGYTF. In DNA form, the CDR3 reads TGTGCCAGCAGTTTGACAGGGGTCACCTATGGCTACACCTTC.

The rearrangement uses TRBV18 and TRBJ1-4, with D perhaps matching TRBD1 (5 bases). V was shortened by 6 bases and J by 0 bases, with 14 bases between the two germline ends. The V gene's germline CDR1 is KGHSH and CDR2 LQKENI. CDR3 length: 16 residues. The CDR3 protein is CASSRQSLATNEKLFF. CDR3 nucleotide sequence: TGTGCCAGCTCCCGACAGAGCTTAGCAACTAATGAAAAACTGTTTTTT.

This clone has more than one count but fewer than ten. The chain employs TRBV30 and TRBJ1-4, with a possible D match to TRBD1 (5 bases). Trimming left V 3 bases short and J 7 bases short, with 12 bases between. There are 13 residues in the CDR3. Germline CDR1 reads GTSNPN; CDR2 reads SVGIG (reference sequence). CDR3 protein: CAWSGGEGEKLFF. The CDR3 DNA reads TGTGCCTGGAGCGGAGGGGAGGGTGAAAAACTGTTTTTT.

This rearrangement joins TRBV7-2 to TRBJ2-7; tentative D call: TRBD2 (7 bases). Germline V lookup: CDR1 SGHTA, CDR2 FQGNSA. V lost 2 bases and J 7 bases, leaving 15 bases between the germline ends. CDR3 length: 14 amino acids. The chain's CDR3 is CASSLIGGPGEQYF. As DNA, the CDR3 is TGTGCCAGCAGCTTAATCGGGGGGCCGGGAGAGCAGTACTTC.

This clone has just a few counts. The J gene is TRBJ2-1, the V gene TRBV7-9; 7 bases are shared with TRBD2. Germline CDR1 SEHNR, CDR2 FQNEAQ (reference sequence). This CDR3 is built from 8 residues. V lost 11 bases and J lost 15; bases outside the gene matches: 4. DNA of the CDR3: TGTGCCGGGGGGGGGTTGTTCTTC. Translating it yields CAGGGLFF.

The rearrangement links TRBV19 to TRBJ1-4; D gene uncertain. The germline V gene encodes CDR1 LNHDA and CDR2 SQIVND (reference sequence). This CDR3 has 15 residues. V lost 6 bases, J lost 8 bases, and 19 bases lay in between. CDR3 sequence reads: CASRLMAGPSEKLFF. The CDR3 nucleotides read TGTGCCAGTAGGCTTATGGCGGGCCCTTCCGAAAAACTGTTTTTT.